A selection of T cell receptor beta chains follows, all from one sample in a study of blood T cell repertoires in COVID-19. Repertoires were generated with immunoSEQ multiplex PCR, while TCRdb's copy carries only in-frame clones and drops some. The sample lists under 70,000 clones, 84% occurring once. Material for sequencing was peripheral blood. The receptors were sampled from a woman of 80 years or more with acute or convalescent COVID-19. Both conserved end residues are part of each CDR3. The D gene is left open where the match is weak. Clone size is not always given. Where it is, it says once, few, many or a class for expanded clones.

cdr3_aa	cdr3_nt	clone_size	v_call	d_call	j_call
CASSEWTGVGSNQPQHF	TGTGCCAGCAGTGAATGGACAGGGGTTGGGAGCAATCAGCCCCAGCATTTT	.	TRBV6-1	TRBD1	TRBJ1-5
CASSGSGGGNEQFF	TGTGCCAGCAGCGGGAGCGGGGGCGGCAATGAGCAGTTCTTC	.	TRBV7-9	TRBD2	TRBJ2-1
CASSSQGDYGYTF	TGCGCCAGCAGCTCCCAGGGTGACTATGGCTACACCTTC	.	TRBV5-1	.	TRBJ1-2
CASSEDPTGDTEAFF	TGTGCCAGCAGTGAAGATCCGACAGGGGACACTGAAGCTTTCTTT	few	TRBV6-1	TRBD1	TRBJ1-1
CASSPGTGLMNTEAFF	TGCGCCAGCAGCCCGGGGACAGGGCTCATGAACACTGAAGCTTTCTTT	once	TRBV5-1	TRBD1	TRBJ1-1
CASSSGRNSYEQYF	TGTGCCAGCAGCTCTGGGAGAAACTCCTACGAGCAGTACTTC	.	TRBV7-2	.	TRBJ2-7
CASSPPGRGEAFF	TGTGCCAGCAGTCCCCCTGGCCGGGGTGAAGCTTTCTTT	.	TRBV28	.	TRBJ1-1
CASSSGTTSGANVLTF	TGTGCCAGCAGTTCCGGGACAACCTCTGGGGCCAACGTCCTGACTTTC	.	TRBV6-6	.	TRBJ2-6
CASSHRVGDTEAFF	TGTGCCAGCAGCCACAGGGTTGGAGACACTGAAGCTTTCTTT	.	TRBV7-6	.	TRBJ1-1
CASSPVSGNTEAFF	TGTGCCAGCAGTCCGGTGTCGGGTAACACTGAAGCTTTCTTT	.	TRBV2	.	TRBJ1-1